This is a list of T cell receptor beta chains from one sample in a study of identifying expanded T cells in peripheral blood. The table came from immunoSEQ multiplex PCR; TCRdb's copy has only in-frame clones and leaves some out. The table records fewer than 65,000 clones, 80% to 90% of them present only once. Sequenced: blood. These receptors all stem from a person aged 18 to 75 in good health. Each CDR3 is given with its conserved first and last residue. Fields, in order: clone size, V gene, D gene, J gene, CDR3 DNA, CDR3 protein. The D gene is left open where the match is weak. The size of a clone is reported for some rows only, either as once, few or many, or as a class for expanded clones.

.	TRBV28	.	TRBJ2-2	TGTGCCAGCAGTTTAGGACGGAACACCGGGGAGCTGTTTTTT	CASSLGRNTGELFF
.	TRBV6-4	TRBD2	TRBJ2-1	TGTGCCAGCAGTGAAGAGGCGGGGGGGCCGTACAATGAGCAGTTCTTC	CASSEEAGGPYNEQFF
.	TRBV6-1	.	TRBJ2-2	TGTGCCAGCAGTGGGAGGTTAGGGTGGGACACCGGGGAGCTGTTTTTT	CASSGRLGWDTGELFF
.	TRBV30	.	TRBJ2-7	TGTGCCTGGAACAAGGCAGGGGTGGTCTACGAGCAGTACTTC	CAWNKAGVVYEQYF
.	TRBV6-6	.	TRBJ2-1	TGTGCCAGCAGTTACGTGCGCGATGAGCAGTTCTTC	CASSYVRDEQFF
.	TRBV6-4	TRBD2	TRBJ2-3	TGTGCCAGCAGTGGGACTAGCGGGAGGCCAGATACGCAGTATTTT	CASSGTSGRPDTQYF
.	TRBV4-1	.	TRBJ1-5	TGCGCCAGCAGCCGCTCAGACACCGGCAATCAGCCCCAGCATTTT	CASSRSDTGNQPQHF
.	TRBV10-2	TRBD2	TRBJ2-1	TGCGCCAGCAGCGGGACTAGCGGGAGAGATGAGCAGTTCTTC	CASSGTSGRDEQFF
.	TRBV28	TRBD1	TRBJ2-2	TGTGCCGTAAAGGGACAGTCGAACACCGGGGAGCTGTTTTTT	CAVKGQSNTGELFF
.	TRBV28	TRBD2	TRBJ2-7	TGTGCCAGCAGTTTATCTTGGTCTAGCGGGTACGAGCAGTACTTC	CASSLSWSSGYEQYF
.	TRBV18	TRBD1	TRBJ1-2	TGTGCCAGCTCACCGGGACAGGGGACTCTCTATGGCTACACCTTC	CASSPGQGTLYGYTF
.	TRBV9	.	TRBJ2-2	TGTGCCAGCACCCCCCATACAGGGCCCACCGGGGAGCTGTTTTTT	CASTPHTGPTGELFF
.	TRBV6-5	.	TRBJ2-3	TGTGCCAGCGCTCCGTCGGGGGAAGGCACAGATACGCAGTATTTT	CASAPSGEGTDTQYF
.	TRBV10-3	TRBD2	TRBJ2-5	TGTGCCATCAGTGCTCCGGGACTAGCGGGGGAAGAGACCCAGTACTTC	CAISAPGLAGEETQYF
.	TRBV7-2	.	TRBJ2-3	TGTGCCAGCAGCAGGTTGGGTGCAGATACGCAGTATTTT	CASSRLGADTQYF
.	TRBV9	.	TRBJ1-1	TGTGCCAGCAGCCCAAATGTCATGAACACTGAAGCTTTCTTT	CASSPNVMNTEAFF
.	TRBV6-5	TRBD2	TRBJ2-7	TGTGCCAGCAGTTACTCGACTAGCGGGAGTGCCGAGCAGTACTTC	CASSYSTSGSAEQYF
.	TRBV2	TRBD1	TRBJ1-2	TGTGCCAGCACCAGCAGGGGGGACAATGGCTACACCTTC	CASTSRGDNGYTF
.	TRBV5-6	.	TRBJ2-7	TGTGCCAGCAGCCTGGGCGGACAGTCATTCTACGAGCAGTACTTC	CASSLGGQSFYEQYF
.	TRBV7-9	.	TRBJ2-3	TGTGCCAGCAGCTTTTCTCGCACAGATACGCAGTATTTT	CASSFSRTDTQYF
.	TRBV7-9	.	TRBJ1-4	TGTGCCAGCAGCTCCAGGACGGATAATGAAAAACTGTTTTTT	CASSSRTDNEKLFF
.	TRBV28	.	TRBJ1-2	TGTGCCAGCAGTGGGGTACTCCGTGGCTACACCTTC	CASSGVLRGYTF
.	TRBV5-1	.	TRBJ1-1	TGCGCCAGCAGCTTGGGGGTAGAGAACACTGAAGCTTTCTTT	CASSLGVENTEAFF
.	TRBV13	.	TRBJ2-5	TGTGCCAGCAGTTACGGGACACAACCTCGGGAGACCCAGTACTTC	CASSYGTQPRETQYF
.	TRBV18	.	TRBJ2-7	TGTGCCAGCTCACCGGGGGAGGTGTCCTACGAGCAGTACTTC	CASSPGEVSYEQYF
once	TRBV7-2	.	TRBJ2-3	TGTGCCAGCAGCTCGTTAGCGACAGTAGATACGCAGTATTTT	CASSSLATVDTQYF
.	TRBV19	.	TRBJ2-3	TGTGCCAGTAGGACGGCGTCTAGCACAGATACGCAGTATTTT	CASRTASSTDTQYF
.	TRBV9	.	TRBJ2-3	TGTGCCAGCAGCGGAAGGGACACCAGCACAGATACGCAGTATTTT	CASSGRDTSTDTQYF
.	TRBV29-1	.	TRBJ2-2	TGCAGCGTTGCGGGACCGAGCGGGGGGGAGCTGTTTTTT	CSVAGPSGGELFF
.	TRBV7-2	.	TRBJ2-7	TGTGCCAGCAGCTCCCGAGCCTACGAGCAGTACTTC	CASSSRAYEQYF
few	TRBV2	TRBD1	TRBJ1-2	TGTGCCAGAGCCGGGGACAGGGAGGACTATGGCTACACCTTC	CARAGDREDYGYTF
.	TRBV19	.	TRBJ2-1	TGTGCCAGTAGGGACAGCTCCTACAATGAGCAGTTCTTC	CASRDSSYNEQFF
.	TRBV21-1	.	TRBJ1-4	TGTGCCAGCAGCGCCCAGGGTCTGGTTAATGAAAAACTGTTTTTT	CASSAQGLVNEKLFF
once	TRBV29-1	.	TRBJ1-5	TGCAGCGTGCAGGAGACAGGAGATAGCAATCAGCCCCAGCATTTT	CSVQETGDSNQPQHF
.	TRBV19	.	TRBJ1-3	TGTGCCAGTAACCCAACGGGAGCTGGAAACACCATATATTTT	CASNPTGAGNTIYF
.	TRBV2	.	TRBJ2-5	TGTGCCAGCACCGGGGACCAAGAGACCCAGTACTTC	CASTGDQETQYF
.	TRBV6-5	.	TRBJ1-2	TGTGCCAGCAGTTACGAGGGATGGGGTGGCTACACCTTC	CASSYEGWGGYTF
.	TRBV25-1	TRBD1	TRBJ2-3	TGTGCCAGCAGTTACAGGGGGCATGGGGATACGCAGTATTTT	CASSYRGHGDTQYF
.	TRBV7-9	.	TRBJ1-4	TGTGCCAGCGCTCCCCCCTTATTTCAGGGCTTTGTTAATGAAAAACTGTTTTTT	CASAPPLFQGFVNEKLFF
.	TRBV9	.	TRBJ2-7	TGTGCCAGCAGCGTAGACAGGTCTCCGTACGAGCAGTACTTC	CASSVDRSPYEQYF
.	TRBV19	TRBD1	TRBJ2-7	TGTGCCAGTAGTTCCGGACAGGGGTTGGAGCAGTACTTC	CASSSGQGLEQYF
few	TRBV9	.	TRBJ1-6	TGTGCCAGCAGCGTAGGGGGACTTAATTCACCCCTCCACTTT	CASSVGGLNSPLHF
.	TRBV6-4	TRBD2	TRBJ2-3	TGTGCCAGCAGTTTCGGTCGGGGAGGGGGCACAGATACGCAGTATTTT	CASSFGRGGGTDTQYF
.	TRBV30	.	TRBJ2-1	TGTGCCTGGACCGGGACACCTCGCGACAATGAGCAGTTCTTC	CAWTGTPRDNEQFF
.	TRBV6-1	.	TRBJ1-1	TGTGCCAGCAGTAAGACATACACTGAAGCTTTCTTT	CASSKTYTEAFF
few	TRBV28	TRBD2	TRBJ2-7	TGTGCCAGCAGTGCCGGGACTAGCGGAAGTCCCTACTACGAGCAGTACTTC	CASSAGTSGSPYYEQYF
.	TRBV27	.	TRBJ2-4	TGTGCCAGCAGTTCGGTACCTTGGCCGGGCAAAAACATTCAGTACTTC	CASSSVPWPGKNIQYF
.	TRBV7-8	.	TRBJ2-1	TGTGCCAGCAGCTTAGGACGGCGGGACGAGCAGTTCTTC	CASSLGRRDEQFF
.	TRBV7-3	.	TRBJ2-3	TGTGCCAGCAGCACTGGGGGGGCAGGCACAGATACGCAGTATTTT	CASSTGGAGTDTQYF
.	TRBV10-3	.	TRBJ2-1	TGTGCCATCAGTGCCCGACAGAAAAATGAGCAGTTCTTC	CAISARQKNEQFF
.	TRBV7-9	.	TRBJ1-4	TGTGCCAGCAGCTCCCGCAACGGGAATGAAAAACTGTTTTTT	CASSSRNGNEKLFF
.	TRBV11-2	.	TRBJ1-5	TGTGCCAGCAGCCTAGGGGGTACCAATCAGCCCCAGCATTTT	CASSLGGTNQPQHF
.	TRBV7-2	.	TRBJ2-7	TGTGCCAGCAGCTTATCCGGGGCTAGCAGGCACGAGCAGTACTTC	CASSLSGASRHEQYF
.	TRBV2	.	TRBJ2-1	TGTGCCAGCAGTGAAGCGTTCGATGAGCAGTTCTTC	CASSEAFDEQFF
.	TRBV4-2	TRBD2	TRBJ2-5	TGTGCCAGCAGCCCCTCCAGGCGGGAGCAAGAGACCCAGTACTTC	CASSPSRREQETQYF
.	TRBV6-4	.	TRBJ1-5	TGTGCCAGCAGTAAGACATCGGACGGGAGTCAGCCCCAGCATTTT	CASSKTSDGSQPQHF